The rows below give T cell receptor beta chains drawn from one sample of a study of regulatory T cells in long-lasting Graves disease. TCRdb analysed the multiplex PCR reads with MiXCR anew, one entry per CDR3 protein. The sample has approximately 310,000 distinct CDR3 sequences; 15% to 20% are singletons. The sequenced sample was peripheral blood mononuclear cells (PBMCs), obtained at new diagnosis, from a patient treated with antithyroid drugs. The origin of the receptors is a female donor with Graves disease. Each CDR3 is given with its conserved first and last residue. The D gene is left open where the match is weak. Clone size is given for some rows only: seen once, a few or many times, or a class if the clone is expanded.

clone size,V gene,D gene,J gene,CDR3 DNA,CDR3 protein
many,TRBV7-3,.,TRBJ2-1,TGTGCCAGCAGGGACGGGAGTAAGAATGAGCAGTTCTTC,CASRDGSKNEQFF
.,TRBV14,.,TRBJ2-5,TGTGCCAGCAGCTTCCAAGGAGGGCGTGTGCAAGAGACCCAGTACTTC,CASSFQGGRVQETQYF
.,TRBV14,TRBD2,TRBJ2-3,TGTGCCAGCAGTGCCCGACTAGCTGTGGATACGCAGTATTTT,CASSARLAVDTQYF
many,TRBV2,.,TRBJ2-1,TGTGCCAGCATCCAAGACTCCCTTTCACGCCGGGAGTTCTTC,CASIQDSLSRREFF
many,TRBV19,TRBD1,TRBJ2-7,TGTGCCAGTACTCCCAATATCGGGACAGGGTGGGACGAGCAGTACTTC,CASTPNIGTGWDEQYF
many,TRBV12-5,.,TRBJ2-7,TGTGCTAGTGGTTTGACGGGATCCGAGCAGTACTTC,CASGLTGSEQYF
many,TRBV7-8,.,TRBJ2-1,TGTGCCAGCAGCTCACCTCGGGCGGGCCATTGGGTTTCCTCCTACAATGAGCAGTTCTTC,CASSSPRAGHWVSSYNEQFF
many,TRBV12-3/TRBV12-4,TRBD2,TRBJ2-1,TGTGCCAGCAGTTCCCGGGAGGCGACCCTGGGGGAGCAGTTCTTC,CASSSREATLGEQFF
.,TRBV6-2/TRBV6-3,.,TRBJ2-7,TGTGCCAGCAGTCTCTATGGGGTCGAGCAGTACTTC,CASSLYGVEQYF
many,TRBV5-1,TRBD1,TRBJ2-7,TGCGCCAGCAGCTTGCCGGGACAGGGCTACGAGCAGTACTTC,CASSLPGQGYEQYF
few,TRBV28,.,TRBJ1-4,TGTGCCAGCAGTTTACGGGTGGTTAATGAAAAACTGTTTTTT,CASSLRVVNEKLFF
many,TRBV11-3,TRBD2,TRBJ2-6,TGTGCCAGCAGCCCACGGGGGGCTGGGGCCAACGTCCTGACTTTC,CASSPRGAGANVLTF
many,TRBV3-1,.,TRBJ2-1,TGTGCCAGCAGCCAAAGGTTAGGGTTGGCCGACAATGAGCAGTTCTTC,CASSQRLGLADNEQFF
many,TRBV6-1,.,TRBJ2-3,TGTGCCAGCACCCCAAGCGTGAATACGCAGTATTTT,CASTPSVNTQYF
.,TRBV2,TRBD2,TRBJ2-7,TGTGCCAGCAGGGGGCAGGGACTAGCGGCCTACGAGCAGTACTTC,CASRGQGLAAYEQYF
many,TRBV28,.,TRBJ2-2,TGTGCCAGCCGCCCCAGGCCCTACACCGGGGAGCTGTTTTTT,CASRPRPYTGELFF
many,TRBV5-1,TRBD2,TRBJ2-7,TGCGCCAGCACCCCTAGCGGGATACCGGGGGAGCAGTACTTC,CASTPSGIPGEQYF
many,TRBV12-3/TRBV12-4,.,TRBJ2-2,TGTGCCAGCAGTTTTATCCCCGGGGAGCTGTTTTTT,CASSFIPGELFF
many,TRBV7-8,TRBD2,TRBJ2-1,TGTGCCAGCAGCTTATTCCTAGCGGACTTCTACAATGAGCAGTTCTTC,CASSLFLADFYNEQFF
many,TRBV7-8,.,TRBJ1-5,TGTGCCAGCAGCTTATTGTTTTCTCGCAATCAGCCCCAGCATTTT,CASSLLFSRNQPQHF